This T cell receptor (beta chain) originates from a study of OX40 agonist ivuxolimab in advanced cancers. Regarding the complete study: The costimulatory receptor OX40 (CD134) was targeted by ivuxolimab, a fully human IgG2 agonistic monoclonal antibody. Intravenous ivuxolimab was administered to patients every 2 weeks at six dose levels: 0.01, 0.1, 0.3, 1.5, 3 and 10 mg/kg. Of the approximately 50 dose-escalation patients, hepatocellular carcinoma was present in roughly 19, melanoma in around 15, renal cell carcinoma in 9 and head and neck cancer in 9. In the dose-escalation cohort, around four fifths of patients were male, and the mean age was approximately 64 years, with a range of about 20 to 90. Patients were allowed to have had prior anti-PD-1, anti-PD-L1 or anti-CTLA-4 therapy, and 30% to 40% of the dose-escalation patients had been treated with checkpoint inhibitors. Three dose-escalation patients achieved partial responses, one with hepatocellular carcinoma and two with cutaneous melanoma. The purpose of peripheral TCRbeta sequencing was to test whether ivuxolimab changed TCR sequence diversity and led to clonal T-cell expansion. The paper describes the monotherapy dose-escalation part (N of about 52 patients) of the phase I trial of ivuxolimab.

Patients with autoimmune disease history or receiving systemic immunosuppression were excluded from the trial. In every dose cohort, peripheral blood was drawn for TCR sequencing at baseline, cycle 4 day 1, and cycle 7 day 1. The samples were drawn from a first-in-human, open-label, multicenter phase I dose-escalation trial of ivuxolimab. Adults with locally advanced or metastatic melanoma, renal cell carcinoma, hepatocellular carcinoma or head and neck squamous cell carcinoma were enrolled in the trial. Before TCR sequencing, CD4+ T cells and CD8+ T cells from peripheral blood were sorted into separate populations. Study-wide conclusions, independent of this receptor: After ivuxolimab, more expanded clones were found on average in CD8+ T cells than in CD4+ T cells. Low levels of normalized T-cell clonal expansion were also seen in some patients who did not respond. Antigen specificity was not determined for the clonally expanded peripheral T cells. In the 0.1-3.0 mg/kg groups, partial responders had among the lowest normalized peripheral clonal expansion, particularly in CD8+ T cells. At doses of 0.1 to 3.0 mg/kg, clonal expansion of both CD4+ and CD8+ T cells in blood was seen between baseline and week 6.

Remarks on this clone: Its target antigen remains unknown. Nothing much larger sits one base from this clone, and base qualities are not available.

For sequencing of the TCRbeta CDR3 region, genomic DNA was extracted from the sorted cells. The immunoSEQ Assay was used for sequencing of TCRbeta CDR3 regions. The source is immuneACCESS, and TCRdb retained only in-frame sequences with V and J called. Part of the clones is not carried over; for the studies checked, unresolved V genes explain less than half of this, and the remainder is unexplained. The sample table holds about 55,000 clones, of which approximately 80% were seen once. The top ten clonotypes cover 6.3% of the sample. The receptor's source is an adult with an advanced solid tumor such as melanoma, head and neck, liver or kidney cancer. Sequenced here: CD4+ or CD8+ T cells sorted from blood, sampled in a trial of the OX40 agonist ivuxolimab.

The sequenced DNA is TGTGCCAGTAGTGCCTATTCGGGCAGGGCGAGGACAGATACGCAGTATTTT. Its product reads: CASSAYSGRARTDTQYF. Here the chain combines TRBV19 and TRBJ2-3, with a tentative D gene TRBD1 over 5 matching bases. The V end loses 5 bases and the J end loses 3 bases, and a stretch of 21 bases separates them. CDR1 and CDR2, looked up from the germline V gene (reference sequence), are LNHDA and SQIVND. The CDR3 numbers 17 residues from cysteine through phenylalanine. Only the CDR3 DNA stays, 51 bases, in frame from base 1.